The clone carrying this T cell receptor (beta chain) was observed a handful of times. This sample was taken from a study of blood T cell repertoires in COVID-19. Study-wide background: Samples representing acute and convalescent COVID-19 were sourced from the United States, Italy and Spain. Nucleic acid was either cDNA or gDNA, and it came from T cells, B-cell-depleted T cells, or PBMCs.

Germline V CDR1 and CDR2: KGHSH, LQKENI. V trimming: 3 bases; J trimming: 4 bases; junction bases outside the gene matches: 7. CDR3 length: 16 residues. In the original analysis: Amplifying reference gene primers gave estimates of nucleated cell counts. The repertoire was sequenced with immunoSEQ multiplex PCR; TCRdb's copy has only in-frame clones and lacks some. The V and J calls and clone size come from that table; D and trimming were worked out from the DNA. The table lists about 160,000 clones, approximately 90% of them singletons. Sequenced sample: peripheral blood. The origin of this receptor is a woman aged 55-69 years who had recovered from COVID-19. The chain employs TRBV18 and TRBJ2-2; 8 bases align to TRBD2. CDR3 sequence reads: CASSPVAGTGTGELFF. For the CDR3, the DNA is TGTGCCAGCTCACCCGTAGCGGGGACTGGCACCGGGGAGCTGTTTTTT.